The 11 T cell receptor beta chains below all came from one sample that was sequenced in a study of CD8 T cells in Susac syndrome. Random hexamers primed reverse transcription of 0.5 to 1 ug RNA. MiXCR, run by TCRdb on the immunoSEQ multiplex PCR reads, gives a single entry per CDR3 protein. In the table there are around 200,000 distinct CDR3 sequences, approximately 95% of which are singletons. Sequencing input: CD4+ T cells from PBMCs. These receptors were taken from a human donor with multiple sclerosis.

The gene calls are TRBV30 and TRBJ2-3; 7 nucleotides align to TRBD1. The CDR3 has 14 residues. The germline gives CDR1 GTSNPN, CDR2 SVGIG (reference sequence). V was clipped by 4 bases and J by 1 base; unmatched bases: 5. CDR3 amino acids: CAWTQGVGTDTQYF. CDR3 coding DNA: TGTGCCTGGACCCAGGGGGTCGGCACAGATACGCAGTATTTT. The variable domain in full, completed from reference TRBV30 and TRBJ2-3, reads SQTIHQWPATLVQPVGSPLSLECTVEGTSNPNLYWYRQAAGRGLQLLFYSVGIGQISSEVPQNLSASRPQDRQFILSSKKLLLSDSGFYLCAWTQGVGTDTQYFGPGTRLTVL.

The chain uses TRBV13 and TRBJ2-7; D ambiguous. V shed 2 bases and J shed 2 bases, with 7 bases lying between them. CDR3 length: 13 amino acids. Germline V gives CDR1 PRHDT, CDR2 FYEKMQ (reference sequence). CDR3 nucleotides: TGTGCCAGCAGCTTACGTAACACCTACGAGCAGTACTTC. Translated: CASSLRNTYEQYF.

The chain couples TRBV19 to TRBJ1-2, with D maybe TRBD1 (5 bases). V lost 2 bases to trimming and J lost 2 bases, with 9 bases between them. The CDR3 extends over 14 amino acids. CDR1 and CDR2 from the germline V gene are LNHDA and SQIVND (reference sequence). The CDR3 DNA follows: TGTGCCAGTAGTATAAGAGCAGGGAACTATGGCTACACCTTC. Amino acid sequence: CASSIRAGNYGYTF.

This clonotype has a handful of counts. J is TRBJ2-5 and V is TRBV27, with D hard to call. Germline CDR1 MNHEY, CDR2 SMNVEV (reference sequence). The CDR3 runs to 13 residues. V lost 3 bases and J lost 5, with 10 bases in between. CDR3 DNA: TGTGCCAGCAGTTTGGCCCTGGGGGAGACCCAGTACTTC. This translates into CASSLALGETQYF.

The chain has TRBV20-1 and TRBJ1-5; 9 nucleotides agree with TRBD1. The CDR3 is 14 residues long. V dropped 5 bases and J dropped 5; count of bases not matched to a gene: 7. Germline loops: CDR1 DFQATT, CDR2 SNEGSKA (reference sequence). The CDR3 DNA is TGCAGTGCTCCGGAGGACAGGGGACATCAGCCCCAGCATTTT. Protein product: CSAPEDRGHQPQHF.

This chain joins TRBV27 and TRBJ2-2; TRBD2 aligns across 13 bases. CDR3 length: 17 residues. The germline V gene encodes CDR1 MNHEY and CDR2 SMNVEV (reference sequence). V trimming: 5 bases; J trimming: 4 bases; junction bases outside the gene matches: 7. The chain's CDR3 is CASSHRLAGGITGELFF. The CDR3 region has the DNA TGTGCCAGCAGTCACAGACTAGCGGGGGGAATCACCGGGGAGCTGTTTTTT.

The chain has TRBV6-5 and TRBJ2-5, with 8 bases matching TRBD2. V trimming: 0 bases; J trimming: 5 bases; junction bases outside the gene matches: 8. The CDR3 contains 16 residues. Germline V gives CDR1 MNHEY, CDR2 SVGAGI. CDR3 sequence (DNA): TGTGCCAGCAGTTACTCGAGCGGGGGCAAGTGGGAGACCCAGTACTTC. It is translated as CASSYSSGGKWETQYF.

The chain has TRBV3-1 and TRBJ2-7; D may be TRBD2 (6 bases). CDR3 length equals 12 residues. The V gene lost 5 bases and the J gene lost 12 bases, with 17 bases spanning the gap. Per the germline V gene, CDR1 is LGHDT and CDR2 is YNNKEL (reference sequence). CDR3 amino acids: CASSLAGRESYF. As DNA, the CDR3 is TGTGCCAGCAGCTTGGCGGGACGGGAGTCGTACTTC.

This chain links TRBV24-1 with TRBJ2-3, with D perhaps TRBD2 (5 bases). The V end lost 4 bases, the J end lost 5 bases, and 12 bases lay between the germline ends. The CDR3 extends over 14 amino acids. The germline V gene has CDR1 KGHDR and CDR2 SFDVKD. CDR3 region: CATSDRRREDTQYF. CDR3 nucleotide sequence: TGTGCCACCAGTGACCGAAGACGGGAAGATACGCAGTATTTT.

The CDR3 DNA sequence: TGTGCCAGCAGCCAAGAGGGTCGGAATAATGAAAAACTGTTTTTT. This encodes CASSQEGRNNEKLFF. The chain is built from TRBV14 and TRBJ1-4; D uncertain. The CDR3 is 15 residues long. Germline assignment: CDR1 SGHDN and CDR2 FVKESK. With 0 bases removed from V and 4 bases from J, the gap between germline ends came to 9 bases.

The chain combines TRBV29-1 with TRBJ2-3, with 8 bases that match TRBD2. Germline loops: CDR1 SQVTM, CDR2 ANQGSEA. The length of the CDR3 is 14 residues. The trim removed 3 bases at V and 2 bases at J, leaving 4 bases unmatched. CDR3 loop: CSVEGLGTTDTQYF. The CDR3 DNA follows: TGCAGCGTTGAGGGACTAGGGACCACAGATACGCAGTATTTT.